This T cell receptor (beta chain) is from a study of blood T cell repertoires in COVID-19. On the study more broadly: Researchers got acute and convalescent COVID-19 samples from the United States, Italy and Spain.

Some clones are missing from TCRdb's copy, which holds only in-frame ones; the method was immunoSEQ multiplex PCR. The data show under 450,000 clones, with around 83% seen just once and roughly 5.1% held by the top ten. The V gene's germline CDR1 is SNHLY and CDR2 FYNNEI. Trimming cost V 3 bases and J 8 bases, with 8 bases left between them. CDR3 length: 12 residues. Everyone who took part was roughly 18 to 89 years old, and they came from about two dozen US areas. This sequence was found in a woman aged 50 to 60 who had recovered from COVID-19. The specimen sequenced was PBMCs or T cells enriched from blood (not recorded which). The chain is built from TRBV2 and TRBJ1-3, with D possibly being TRBD1 (5 bases). The CDR3 nucleotides read TGTGCCAGCAGTGACAGGGAAGACACCATATATTTT. As protein: CASSDREDTIYF.